Listed here are 23 T cell receptor beta chains from one sample, sequenced in a study of cytomegalovirus exposure and HLA in healthy donors. PCR used 60 Vbeta primers and 13 Jbeta primers. The data were produced by immunoSEQ multiplex PCR, yet TCRdb's version contains in-frame clones alone and is incomplete. The table records approximately 190,000 clones, over 80% of them present only once. Sequences were obtained from PBMCs. Receptors were obtained from a man aged 40-50 years in good health and CMV-seropositive.

This sequence joins TRBV15 and TRBJ1-2, with unresolved D. V lost 0 bases and J 4 bases, leaving 9 bases between the germline ends. This CDR3 has 14 residues. The germline V gene has CDR1 LNHNV and CDR2 YYDKDF (reference sequence). CDR3 residues: CATSRERFGYGYTF. CDR3 in DNA: TGTGCCACCAGCAGAGAGAGGTTCGGCTATGGCTACACCTTC.

The chain carries TRBV7-2 and TRBJ1-5; the D is unclear. Trimming left V 1 base short and J 1 base short, with 11 bases between. The CDR3 consists of 16 residues. Per germline, CDR1 SGHTA and CDR2 FQGNSA. CDR3 amino acids: CASSLGGGRSNQPQHF. Written as DNA, the CDR3 is TGTGCCAGCAGCTTAGGAGGAGGGAGAAGCAATCAGCCCCAGCATTTT.

The chain is built from TRBV7-9 and TRBJ2-7; TRBD1 agrees at 7 bases. The CDR3 is made up of 17 amino acids. Per germline, CDR1 SEHNR and CDR2 FQNEAQ (reference sequence). Losses at the gene ends were 4 bases for V and 0 bases for J; bases not matched to a gene: 12. DNA for the CDR3: TGTGCCAGCAGCTCAGGGACAGCCGCCCCCTCCTCCTACGAGCAGTACTTC. Its translation: CASSSGTAAPSSYEQYF.

The chain joins TRBV5-1 to TRBJ2-7; maybe TRBD2 (6 bases). Trimming cost V 3 bases and J 0 bases, with 10 bases left between them. The CDR3 has 14 amino acids. CDR1 and CDR2 (germline): SGHRS, YFSETQ. This CDR3 is CASSWDLSSYEQYF. The CDR3 DNA follows: TGCGCCAGCAGCTGGGACTTGAGCTCCTACGAGCAGTACTTC.

The chain carries TRBV7-9 and TRBJ2-5; 8 bases fit TRBD1. Germline V lookup: CDR1 SEHNR, CDR2 FQNEAQ (reference sequence). V gave up 5 bases and J gave up 5 bases; unmatched junction bases: 10. The CDR3 sequence is 15 residues long. In DNA form, the CDR3 reads TGTGCCAGCAGCCCCACCCAGGGGGCGATGGAGACCCAGTACTTC. Protein sequence: CASSPTQGAMETQYF.

There are a few counts of this clone. The CDR3 loop reads CASSQVGDSPLHF. The CDR3 coding sequence is TGTGCCAGCAGCCAAGTAGGAGATTCACCCCTCCACTTT. J is TRBJ1-6 and V is TRBV4-2; D uncertain. V dropped 1 base and J dropped 8 bases, with 6 bases sitting between them. Germline V gene lookup returns CDR1 LGHNA and CDR2 YNFKEQ. CDR3 size: 13 residues.

The rearrangement uses TRBV15 and TRBJ2-2, with a tentative D call TRBD2 (5 bases). The V gene lost 5 bases and the J gene lost 1 base, with 14 bases spanning the gap. Germline values: CDR1 LNHNV, CDR2 YYDKDF (reference sequence). The CDR3 extends over 16 amino acids. The CDR3 region is CATSSRIGGNTGELFF. The CDR3 DNA follows: TGTGCCACCAGCTCCCGAATCGGAGGGAACACCGGGGAGCTGTTTTTT.

The CDR3 loop is CASSLVQGAIHEQYF. The CDR3 DNA follows: TGTGCCAGCAGCTTGGTCCAGGGGGCTATACACGAGCAGTACTTC. The chain has TRBV5-6 and TRBJ2-7; TRBD1 agrees at 8 bases. The CDR3 totals 15 residues. CDR1 is SGHDT and CDR2 is YYEEEE in the germline V gene. Losses at the gene ends were 0 bases for V and 5 bases for J; bases not matched to a gene: 7.

This rearrangement joins TRBV7-2 to TRBJ2-5, with 8 bases fitting TRBD2. Germline CDR1 is SGHTA and CDR2 is FQGNSA. The CDR3 is 17 amino acids. V shed 1 base and J 4 bases; nucleotides not matched to a gene: 11. CDR3 residues: CASSLVGGAGVVETQYF. The CDR3 DNA reads TGTGCCAGCAGCTTAGTCGGGGGGGCGGGAGTTGTAGAGACCCAGTACTTC.

The chain is built from TRBV18 and TRBJ2-4; no definite D call. CDR1 and CDR2 from the germline V gene are KGHSH and LQKENI. Trimming left V 5 bases short and J 0 bases short, with 8 bases between. This CDR3 has 14 residues. CDR3 DNA: TGTGCCAGCTCAAGCACCCTAGCCAAAAACATTCAGTACTTC. Its translation is CASSSTLAKNIQYF.

The V call is TRBV7-3, the J call TRBJ2-7; 9 bases agree with TRBD2. The CDR3 has 15 amino acids. Germline V gene lookup returns CDR1 SGHTA and CDR2 FQGTGA. Trimming took 0 bases from V and 4 from J; bases not matched to a gene: 4. The CDR3 nucleotides read TGTGCCAGCAGCTTAACGAGCGGGGGGCCGTACGAGCAGTACTTC. It encodes CASSLTSGGPYEQYF.

This sequence joins TRBV9 and TRBJ2-3; D is possibly TRBD1 (5 bases). The CDR3 loop spans 15 amino acids. Trimming took off 0 bases at V and 3 bases at J, with 11 bases between the two ends. Germline V lookup: CDR1 SGDLS, CDR2 YYNGEE. CDR3 DNA sequence: TGTGCCAGCAGCGTAGTTGGGGCCACAACAGATACGCAGTATTTT. It yields the protein CASSVVGATTDTQYF.

The chain uses TRBV25-1 and TRBJ1-1; D is perhaps TRBD1 (6 bases). Germline CDR1 MGHDK, CDR2 SYGVNS. The V end was cut by 4 bases, the J end by 5 bases, with 20 bases between. The CDR3 covers 16 residues. For the CDR3, the DNA is TGTGCCAGCAGTGGCTTTAGGGGGTCGAGGGTAACTGAAGCTTTCTTT. It translates to CASSGFRGSRVTEAFF.

V gene TRBV7-3 combines with J gene TRBJ2-5, with D perhaps TRBD2 (6 bases). Trimming shortened V by 5 bases and J by 4 bases, and 20 bases separated the two germline ends. This CDR3 spans 16 amino acids. Germline V CDR1 and CDR2: SGHTA, FQGTGA. The CDR3, as DNA: TGTGCCAGCAGCGAAAAGGGTCGGGGAGGCGGAGAGACCCAGTACTTC. This gives the protein CASSEKGRGGGETQYF.

The chain combines TRBV28 with TRBJ2-7; D may be TRBD2 (6 bases). The ends were cut back, 4 bases at V and 7 bases at J, with 20 bases in the middle. CDR3 length: 15 amino acids. The germline V gene encodes CDR1 MDHEN and CDR2 SYDVKM. In nucleotides, the CDR3 is TGTGCCAGCAGTTGGGTGGCGGGGCCTCGTAGGGAGCAGTACTTC. Protein: CASSWVAGPRREQYF. The variable domain in full, completed from reference TRBV28 and TRBJ2-7, reads DVKVTQSSRYLVKRTGEKVFLECVQDMDHENMFWYRQDPGLGLRLIYFSYDVKMKEKGDIPEGYSVSREKKERFSLILESASTNQTSMYLCASSWVAGPRREQYFGPGTRLTVT.

This clone has only one observation. The rearrangement links TRBV25-1 to TRBJ1-2; 8 bases fit TRBD1. Germline-derived CDR1 and CDR2 are MGHDK and SYGVNS. This CDR3 is built from 15 residues. V lost 3 bases, J lost 4 bases, and 7 bases stayed unmatched. CDR3 loop: CASSDPGGTGYGYTF. CDR3 in DNA: TGTGCCAGCAGTGACCCCGGGGGGACAGGCTATGGCTACACCTTC.

The CDR3 DNA reads as TGTGCCAGCTCAATCGCGGGGCTAAGCACAGATACGCAGTATTTT. It translates to CASSIAGLSTDTQYF. The chain is built from TRBV18 and TRBJ2-3; D may be TRBD2 (6 bases). CDR1 and CDR2 (germline): KGHSH, LQKENI. Between the trimmed V and J ends, which lost 5 bases and 0 bases, there was a span of 12 bases. This CDR3 is 15 amino acids long.

The table lists this clone with a few counts. This rearrangement joins TRBV18 to TRBJ1-2, with a possible D match to TRBD1 (5 bases). Germline V gives CDR1 KGHSH, CDR2 LQKENI. V lost 3 bases and J 2 bases, leaving 7 bases between the germline ends. The CDR3 runs 13 residues. CDR3 residues: CASSPDKNYGYTF. CDR3 sequence (DNA): TGTGCCAGCTCACCGGACAAAAACTATGGCTACACCTTC.

The chain has TRBV4-2 and TRBJ1-2, with 9 bases that match TRBD1. Trimming took 4 bases from V and 5 from J; bases not matched to a gene: 8. CDR1 is LGHNA, CDR2 YNFKEQ, per germline. This CDR3 is built from 15 residues. CDR3 protein: CASSLDRGSVYGYTF. The CDR3 coding sequence is TGTGCCAGCAGCCTCGACAGGGGGTCTGTGTATGGCTACACCTTC.

V and J are TRBV11-2 and TRBJ2-5; 10 bases are shared with TRBD1. The trim removed 3 bases at V and 5 bases at J, leaving 6 bases unmatched. The CDR3 loop spans 15 amino acids. Germline CDR1 reads SGHAT; CDR2 reads FQNNGV. The CDR3 DNA reads as TGTGCCAGCAGCTTCCCGACAGGGGGCGGTGAGACCCAGTACTTC. Amino acids: CASSFPTGGGETQYF. The complete variable domain, with remaining parts taken from reference TRBV11-2 and TRBJ2-5, reads EAGVAQSPRYKIIEKRQSVAFWCNPISGHATLYWYQQILGQGPKLLIQFQNNGVVDDSQLPKDRFSAERLKGVDSTLKIQPAKLEDSAVYLCASSFPTGGGETQYFGPGTRLLVL.

The chain uses TRBV15 and TRBJ2-5, with 11 nucleotides matching TRBD2. The CDR3 has 13 amino acids. Germline-derived CDR1 and CDR2 are LNHNV and YYDKDF (reference sequence). Unmatched junction bases numbered 6, after V lost 8 bases and J lost 7 bases. The CDR3 loop reads CATSLAGVGTQYF. The CDR3 coding sequence is TGTGCCACCTCACTAGCGGGGGTAGGGACCCAGTACTTC.

This clone was observed a single time. The CDR3 coding sequence is TGCGCCAGCAGCTTGAGGCGTTACAGCAACTACAATGAGCAGTTCTTC. Protein sequence: CASSLRRYSNYNEQFF. The gene calls are TRBV5-1 and TRBJ2-1; no firm D call. The V end was cut by 1 base, the J end by 3 bases, with 14 bases between. Germline V lookup: CDR1 SGHRS, CDR2 YFSETQ. CDR3 size: 16 residues.

The CDR3 nucleotides read TGTGCCAGCAGTGATACAGTTACCACAGGGACGCAGTATTTT. This codes for CASSDTVTTGTQYF. V gene TRBV6-4 combines with J gene TRBJ2-3, with D possibly matching TRBD1 (6 bases). The ends were cut back, 3 bases at V and 9 bases at J, with 16 bases in the middle. This CDR3 has 14 residues. CDR1 MRHNA and CDR2 SNTAGT come from the germline V gene.